The entry below gives a single TCR beta chain sequence along with its context. Its antigen is undetermined. This record comes from a study of T cell responses to AZD1222 COVID-19 vaccine. Study-wide points: Donors were mostly white British, more females; clonal diversity possibly underestimated.

Repertoires were generated with immunoSEQ multiplex PCR, while TCRdb's copy carries only in-frame clones and drops some. In the table there are 150,000 to 200,000 clones, 94% of which are singletons. The sequencing used peripheral blood, collected 28 days after the second AZD1222 dose. The source is an adult who received the AZD1222 COVID-19 vaccine.

The CDR3 region has the DNA TGTGCCAGCAGTCCCATAGGACAGGGTCTAATGAGTGGCTACACCTTC. This gives the protein CASSPIGQGLMSGYTF. The chain joins TRBV28 to TRBJ1-2, with 8 bases matching TRBD1. CDR1 is MDHEN and CDR2 is SYDVKM in the germline V gene. Losses at the gene ends were 5 bases for V and 7 bases for J; bases not matched to a gene: 15. CDR3 length: 16 amino acids.